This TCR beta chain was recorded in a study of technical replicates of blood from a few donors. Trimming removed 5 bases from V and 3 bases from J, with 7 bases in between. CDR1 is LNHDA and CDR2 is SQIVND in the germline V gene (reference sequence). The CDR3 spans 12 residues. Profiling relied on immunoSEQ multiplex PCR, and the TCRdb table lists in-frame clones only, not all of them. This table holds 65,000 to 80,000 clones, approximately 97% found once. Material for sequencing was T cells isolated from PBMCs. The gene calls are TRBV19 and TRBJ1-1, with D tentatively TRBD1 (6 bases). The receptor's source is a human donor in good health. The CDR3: CASSWGHTEAFF. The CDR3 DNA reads TGTGCCAGTAGTTGGGGGCACACTGAAGCTTTCTTT.